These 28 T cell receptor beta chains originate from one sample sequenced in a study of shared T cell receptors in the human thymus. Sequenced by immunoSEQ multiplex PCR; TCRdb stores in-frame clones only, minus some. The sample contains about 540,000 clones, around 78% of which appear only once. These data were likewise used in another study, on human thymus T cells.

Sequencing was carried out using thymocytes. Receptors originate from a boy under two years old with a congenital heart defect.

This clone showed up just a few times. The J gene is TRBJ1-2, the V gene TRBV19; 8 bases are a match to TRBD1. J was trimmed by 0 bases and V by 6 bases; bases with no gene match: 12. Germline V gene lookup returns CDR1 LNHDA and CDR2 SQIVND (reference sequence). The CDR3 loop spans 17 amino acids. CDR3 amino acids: CASRGETGVSTNYGYTF. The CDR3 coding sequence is TGTGCCAGTAGGGGAGAGACAGGGGTTTCCACTAACTATGGCTACACCTTC.

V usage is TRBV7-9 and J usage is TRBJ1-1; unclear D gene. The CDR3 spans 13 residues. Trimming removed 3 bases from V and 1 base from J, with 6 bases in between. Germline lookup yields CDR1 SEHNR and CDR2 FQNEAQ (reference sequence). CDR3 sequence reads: CASSFAGNTEAFF. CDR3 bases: TGTGCCAGCAGCTTCGCAGGGAACACTGAAGCTTTCTTT.

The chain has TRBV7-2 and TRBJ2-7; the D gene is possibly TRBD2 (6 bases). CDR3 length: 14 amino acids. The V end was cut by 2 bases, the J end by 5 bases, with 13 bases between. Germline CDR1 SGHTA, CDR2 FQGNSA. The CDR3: CASSLRGSSNEQYF. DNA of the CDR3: TGTGCCAGCAGCTTACGGGGGAGTAGCAACGAGCAGTACTTC.

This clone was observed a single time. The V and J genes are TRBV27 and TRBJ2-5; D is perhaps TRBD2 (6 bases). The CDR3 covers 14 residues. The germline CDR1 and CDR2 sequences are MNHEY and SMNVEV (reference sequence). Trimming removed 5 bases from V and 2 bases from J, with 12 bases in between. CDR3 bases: TGTGCCAGCAGTCCCCGGGAGCTACAAGAGACCCAGTACTTC. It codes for CASSPRELQETQYF.

CDR3 DNA: TGCGCCAGCAGCATTGGCCCCGGGAATGAGCAGTTCTTC. This encodes CASSIGPGNEQFF. The chain employs TRBV5-1 and TRBJ2-1; D ambiguous. The CDR3 consists of 13 residues. V was cut by 4 bases and J by 7 bases, with 12 bases left in between. Per the germline V gene, CDR1 is SGHRS and CDR2 is YFSETQ.

The DNA for the CDR3 is TGTGCCAGTAGTACCCGGGACAGCACTGCCTATGGCTACACCTTC. This translates into CASSTRDSTAYGYTF. The chain employs TRBV19 and TRBJ1-2, with TRBD1 matching over 7 bases. Germline CDR1 LNHDA, CDR2 SQIVND (reference sequence). V lost 4 bases to trimming and J lost 4 bases; unmatched junction nucleotides: 9. This CDR3 contains 15 residues.

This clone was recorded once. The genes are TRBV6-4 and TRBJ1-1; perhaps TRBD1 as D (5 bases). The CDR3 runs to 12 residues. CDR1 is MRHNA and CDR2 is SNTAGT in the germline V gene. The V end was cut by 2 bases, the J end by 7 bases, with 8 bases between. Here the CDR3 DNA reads TGTGCCAGCAGTGACCCCGGGGGTGAAGCTTTCTTT. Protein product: CASSDPGGEAFF.

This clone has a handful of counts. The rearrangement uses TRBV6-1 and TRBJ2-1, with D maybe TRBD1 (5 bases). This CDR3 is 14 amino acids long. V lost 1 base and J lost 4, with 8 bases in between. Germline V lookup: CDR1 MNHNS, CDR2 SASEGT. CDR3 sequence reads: CASSEGHRYNEQFF. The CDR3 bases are TGTGCCAGCAGTGAAGGCCACAGGTACAATGAGCAGTTCTTC.

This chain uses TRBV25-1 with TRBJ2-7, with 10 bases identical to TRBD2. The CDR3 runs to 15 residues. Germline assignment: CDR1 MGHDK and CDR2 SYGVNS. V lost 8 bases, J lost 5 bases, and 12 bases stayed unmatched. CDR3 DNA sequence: TGTGCCAGCGGACTCTCTAGCGGGAGTTCTAACGAGCAGTACTTC. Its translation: CASGLSSGSSNEQYF.

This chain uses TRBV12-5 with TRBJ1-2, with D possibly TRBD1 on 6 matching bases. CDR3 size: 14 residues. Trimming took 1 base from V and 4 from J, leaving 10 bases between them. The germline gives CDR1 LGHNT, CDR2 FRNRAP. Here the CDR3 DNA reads TGTGCTAGTGGTTTGGACACGGACAGCTATGGCTACACCTTC. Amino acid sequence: CASGLDTDSYGYTF.

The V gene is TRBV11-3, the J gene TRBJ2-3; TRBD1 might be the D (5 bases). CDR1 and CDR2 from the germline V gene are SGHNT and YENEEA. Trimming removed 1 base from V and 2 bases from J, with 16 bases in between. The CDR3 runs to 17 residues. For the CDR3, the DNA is TGTGCCAGCAGCTTAGCCGCGACACAGGATTACACAGATACGCAGTATTTT. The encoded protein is CASSLAATQDYTDTQYF.

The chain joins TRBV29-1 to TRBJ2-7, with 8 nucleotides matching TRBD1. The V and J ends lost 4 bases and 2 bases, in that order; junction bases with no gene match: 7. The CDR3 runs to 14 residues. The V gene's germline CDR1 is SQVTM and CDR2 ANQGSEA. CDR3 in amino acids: CSVVSQGATYEQYF. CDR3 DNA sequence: TGCAGCGTTGTCTCGCAGGGGGCGACCTACGAGCAGTACTTC.

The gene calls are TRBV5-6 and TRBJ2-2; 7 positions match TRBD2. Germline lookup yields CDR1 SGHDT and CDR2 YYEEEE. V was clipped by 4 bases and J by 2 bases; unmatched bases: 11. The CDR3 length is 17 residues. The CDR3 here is CASSTQLGGNNTGELFF. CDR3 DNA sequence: TGTGCCAGCAGCACACAGCTCGGGGGGAACAACACCGGGGAGCTGTTTTTT.

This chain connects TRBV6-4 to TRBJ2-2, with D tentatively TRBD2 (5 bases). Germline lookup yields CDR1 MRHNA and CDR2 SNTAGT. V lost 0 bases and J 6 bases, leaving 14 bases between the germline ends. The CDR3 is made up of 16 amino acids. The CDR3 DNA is TGTGCCAGCAGTGACTCATATGGGGAGAAGGCCGGGGAGCTGTTTTTT. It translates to CASSDSYGEKAGELFF.

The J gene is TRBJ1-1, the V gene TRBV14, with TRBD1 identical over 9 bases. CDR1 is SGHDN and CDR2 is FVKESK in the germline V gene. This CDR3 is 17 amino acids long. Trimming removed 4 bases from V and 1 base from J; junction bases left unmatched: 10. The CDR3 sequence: CASSPGQGSWGNTEAFF. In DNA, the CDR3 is TGTGCCAGCAGCCCGGGACAGGGTAGTTGGGGGAACACTGAAGCTTTCTTT.

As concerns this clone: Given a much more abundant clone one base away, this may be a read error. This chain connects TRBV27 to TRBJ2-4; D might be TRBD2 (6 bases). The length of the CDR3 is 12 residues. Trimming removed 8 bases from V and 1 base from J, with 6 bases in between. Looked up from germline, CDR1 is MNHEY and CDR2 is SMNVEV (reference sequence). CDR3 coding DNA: TGTGCCAGCCGGGGGGCCAAAAACATTCAGTACTTC. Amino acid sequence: CASRGAKNIQYF.

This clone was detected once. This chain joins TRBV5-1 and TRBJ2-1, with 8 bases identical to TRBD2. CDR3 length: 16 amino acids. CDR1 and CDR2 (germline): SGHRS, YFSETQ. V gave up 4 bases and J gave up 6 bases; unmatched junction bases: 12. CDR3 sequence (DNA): TGCGCCAGCAGCACCTGGACTAGCTTAATCTCCAATGAGCAGTTCTTC. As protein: CASSTWTSLISNEQFF.

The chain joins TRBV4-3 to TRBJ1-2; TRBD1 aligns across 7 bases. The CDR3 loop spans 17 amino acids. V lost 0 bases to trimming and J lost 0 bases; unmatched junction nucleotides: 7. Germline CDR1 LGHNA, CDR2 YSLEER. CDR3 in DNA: TGCGCCAGCAGCCAAGACAACAGGGGTATCCCTAACTATGGCTACACCTTC. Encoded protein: CASSQDNRGIPNYGYTF.

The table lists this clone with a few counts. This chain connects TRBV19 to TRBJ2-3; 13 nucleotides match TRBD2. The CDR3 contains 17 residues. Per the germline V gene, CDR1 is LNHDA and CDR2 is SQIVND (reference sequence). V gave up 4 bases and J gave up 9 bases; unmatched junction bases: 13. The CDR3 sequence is CASSTTRLAGGRGTQYF. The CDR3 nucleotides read TGTGCCAGTAGTACGACACGACTAGCGGGAGGCCGTGGAACGCAGTATTTT.

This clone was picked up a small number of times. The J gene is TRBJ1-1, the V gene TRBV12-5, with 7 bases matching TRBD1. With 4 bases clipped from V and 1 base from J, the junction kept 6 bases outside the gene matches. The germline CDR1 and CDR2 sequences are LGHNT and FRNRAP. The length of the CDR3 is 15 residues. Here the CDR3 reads CASGSEGQRNTEAFF. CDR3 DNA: TGTGCTAGTGGTTCGGAGGGACAGAGGAACACTGAAGCTTTCTTT. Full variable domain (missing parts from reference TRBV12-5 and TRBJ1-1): DARVTQTPRHKVTEMGQEVTMRCQPILGHNTVFWYRQTMMQGLELLAYFRNRAPLDDSGMPKDRFSAEMPDATLATLKIQPSEPRDSAVYFCASGSEGQRNTEAFFGQGTRLTVV.

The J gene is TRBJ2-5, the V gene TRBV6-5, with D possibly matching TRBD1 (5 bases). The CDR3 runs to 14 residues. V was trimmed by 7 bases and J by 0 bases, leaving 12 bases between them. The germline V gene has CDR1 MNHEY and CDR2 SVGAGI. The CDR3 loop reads CASMLGPHQETQYF. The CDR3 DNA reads TGTGCCAGCATGCTGGGGCCCCACCAAGAGACCCAGTACTTC.

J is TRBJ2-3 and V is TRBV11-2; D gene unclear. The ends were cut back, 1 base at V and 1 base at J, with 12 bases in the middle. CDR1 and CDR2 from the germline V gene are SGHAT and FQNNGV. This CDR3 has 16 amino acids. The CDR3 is CASSLAQVTRTDTQYF. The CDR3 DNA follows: TGTGCCAGCAGCTTAGCCCAAGTTACTCGCACAGATACGCAGTATTTT.

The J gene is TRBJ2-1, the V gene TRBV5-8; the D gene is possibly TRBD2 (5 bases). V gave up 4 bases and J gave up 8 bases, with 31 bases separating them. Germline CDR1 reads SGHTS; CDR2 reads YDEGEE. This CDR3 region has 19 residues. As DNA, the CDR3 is TGTGCCAGCAGCATAGGAAGAGGGATCGAGCGATTAGTCGCATATGAGCAGTTCTTC. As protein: CASSIGRGIERLVAYEQFF.

For the CDR3, the DNA is TGTGCCAGCAGCCTGGGCTTAGGGGAGGTTGAAAAACTGTTTTTT. Its translation is CASSLGLGEVEKLFF. V and J are TRBV28 and TRBJ1-4, with D possibly TRBD1 on 5 matching bases. In germline, CDR1 is MDHEN, CDR2 SYDVKM. V was clipped by 6 bases and J by 7 bases, with 18 bases between them. This CDR3 region has 15 residues.

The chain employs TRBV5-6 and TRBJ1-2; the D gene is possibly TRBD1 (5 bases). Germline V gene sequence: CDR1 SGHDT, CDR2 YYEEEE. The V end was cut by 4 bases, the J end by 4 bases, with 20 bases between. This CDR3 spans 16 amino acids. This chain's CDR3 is CASSRGNTNRIYGYTF. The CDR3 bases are TGTGCCAGCAGCCGCGGGAATACCAACAGGATCTATGGCTACACCTTC. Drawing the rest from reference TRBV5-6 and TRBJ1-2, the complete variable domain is DAGVTQSPTHLIKTRGQQVTLRCSPKSGHDTVSWYQQALGQGPQFIFQYYEEEERQRGNFPDRFSGHQFPNYSSELNVNALLLGDSALYLCASSRGNTNRIYGYTFGSGTRLTVV.

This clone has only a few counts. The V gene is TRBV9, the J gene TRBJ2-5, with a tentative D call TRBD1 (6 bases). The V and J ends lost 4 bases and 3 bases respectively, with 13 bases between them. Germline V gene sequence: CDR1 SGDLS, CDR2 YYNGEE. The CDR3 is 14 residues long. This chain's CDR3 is CASSSGGVKETQYF. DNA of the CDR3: TGTGCCAGCAGCAGTGGGGGCGTGAAAGAGACCCAGTACTTC.

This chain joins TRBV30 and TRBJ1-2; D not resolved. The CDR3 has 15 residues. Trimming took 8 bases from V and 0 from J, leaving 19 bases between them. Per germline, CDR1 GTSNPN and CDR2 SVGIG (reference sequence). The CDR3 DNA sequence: TGTGCCCTACGCCTCCACAGACCTTCTAACTATGGCTACACCTTC. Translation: CALRLHRPSNYGYTF.

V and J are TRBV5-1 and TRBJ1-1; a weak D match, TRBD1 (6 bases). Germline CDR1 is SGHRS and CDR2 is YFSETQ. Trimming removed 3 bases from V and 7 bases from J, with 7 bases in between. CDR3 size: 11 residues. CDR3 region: CASSSDSEAFF. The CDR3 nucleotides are TGCGCCAGCAGCTCGGACAGTGAAGCTTTCTTT.